The 8 T cell receptor beta chains below come from one sample, sequenced in a study of T cell repertoires in cytomegalovirus infection. These receptors have no identified antigens. Each CDR3 protein is one row after TCRdb ran MiXCR on the reads. There are approximately 73,000 distinct CDR3 sequences in the sample; approximately 40% occur only once, and approximately 93% lies in the top ten. This sample comprised CD8+ T cells from cultured PBMCs, obtained from culture after CMV antigen stimulation. These receptors came from a human donor in good health (CMV status not recorded). Some clones in this sample may be carry-over from other donors' samples.

There are a few counts of this clonotype. The chain recombines TRBV6-1 with TRBJ2-1, with D tentatively TRBD1 (6 bases). Germline-derived CDR1 and CDR2 are MNHNS and SASEGT. V was cut by 0 bases and J by 0 bases, with 12 bases left in between. The CDR3 runs 17 residues. The CDR3 protein is CASSEARQVISYNEQFF. CDR3 nucleotides: TGTGCCAGCAGTGAAGCACGACAGGTCATCTCCTACAATGAGCAGTTCTTC.

The chain employs TRBV6-6 and TRBJ1-5; D unclear. The CDR3 runs to 16 residues. CDR1 and CDR2 (germline): MNHNY, SVGAGI (reference sequence). The germline V and J ends were trimmed by 0 bases and 6 bases, with 15 bases remaining between them. This CDR3 is CASSYSIPMPGQPQHF. In DNA, the CDR3 is TGTGCCAGCAGTTACTCTATCCCGATGCCGGGTCAGCCCCAGCATTTT.

This clonotype was seen at least ten times. The chain has TRBV4-1 and TRBJ1-4; TRBD1 matches 9 bases. This CDR3 contains 17 residues. Unmatched junction bases numbered 6, after V lost 0 bases and J lost 4 bases. Germline CDR1 is MGHRA and CDR2 is YSYEKL. CDR3 in DNA: TGCGCCAGCAGCCAAGATGGGACAGGGATGCTTAATGAAAAACTGTTTTTT. Amino acids: CASSQDGTGMLNEKLFF.

Details on this clonotype: At one end, the junction sequence differs from germline, possibly due to a read error. The chain links TRBV6-2 or TRBV6-3 to TRBJ1-6; D gene unclear. The CDR3 consists of 15 residues. Germline loops: CDR1 MNHEY, CDR2 SVGEGT. The CDR3 DNA reads TGTGCCAGCAGTTCTTTCAGGATGAATAATTCGCCCCTCCACTTT. Its translation is CASSSFRMNNSPLHF.

In this sample, this clonotype turned up many times. This chain uses TRBV3-1 with TRBJ1-5, with a weak D call TRBD1 (6 bases). CDR1 and CDR2 from the germline V gene are LGHDT and YNNKEL (reference sequence). This CDR3 has 16 amino acids. Trimming stripped 2 bases from V and 3 bases from J, with 14 bases between. CDR3 coding DNA: TGTGCCAGCAGCCAAAAATCGGCAGGGGCCAATCAGCCCCAGCATTTT. This codes for CASSQKSAGANQPQHF.

This clonotype was counted only a few times. The V gene is TRBV11-2, the J gene TRBJ2-1; the match to TRBD2 covers 9 bases. This CDR3 is 19 amino acids long. J was trimmed by 2 bases and V by 5 bases; bases with no gene match: 16. Per the germline V gene, CDR1 is SGHAT and CDR2 is FQNNGV. CDR3 DNA: TGTGCCAGCAGCCTTACGGTGGAGCTAGCGGGGCAGGCCTACAATGAGCAGTTCTTC. Translated, it gives CASSLTVELAGQAYNEQFF. Using reference TRBV11-2 and TRBJ2-1 for the parts outside the CDR3, the full variable domain is EAGVAQSPRYKIIEKRQSVAFWCNPISGHATLYWYQQILGQGPKLLIQFQNNGVVDDSQLPKDRFSAERLKGVDSTLKIQPAKLEDSAVYLCASSLTVELAGQAYNEQFFGPGTRLTVL.

The chain recombines TRBV7-6 with TRBJ2-2; TRBD1 matches 9 bases. The CDR3 has 14 amino acids. The trim removed 5 bases at V and 8 bases at J, leaving 6 bases unmatched. The germline CDR1 and CDR2 sequences are SGHVS and FNYEAQ. This chain's CDR3 is CASSRTGVKGELFF. The CDR3 bases are TGTGCCAGCAGCCGGACAGGGGTAAAAGGGGAGCTGTTTTTT.

The genes are TRBV7-9 and TRBJ1-1; D may be TRBD1 (6 bases). CDR3 length: 17 residues. The germline V gene has CDR1 SEHNR and CDR2 FQNEAQ (reference sequence). The V and J ends lost 3 bases and 0 bases respectively, with 17 bases between them. CDR3 DNA sequence: TGTGCCAGCAGCTTTGTGGGTCGAGGACAGTTGAACACTGAAGCTTTCTTT. Protein sequence: CASSFVGRGQLNTEAFF.